This T cell receptor (beta chain) stems from a study of shared clonotypes between healthy human individuals. Study as a whole: Aged between 18 and 49, the donors were a couple of women and three men. The plates for each donor numbered three CD4 naive, three CD4 memory, two CD8 naive and one CD8 memory.

This table comes from immunoSEQ multiplex PCR, and its TCRdb copy is limited to in-frame clones, with some not included. The sample lists 2 million to 3 million clones, roughly nine tenths occurring once. Germline V gene lookup returns CDR1 MDHEN and CDR2 SYDVKM. V gave up 2 bases and J gave up 3 bases, with 5 bases separating them. The length of the CDR3 is 13 residues. Naive CD45RA+ and memory CD45RA-negative subsets were split from CD4+ cells. The sequence derives from a man between 18 and 35 years old in good health. This chain uses TRBV28 with TRBJ2-1, with a weak D call TRBD1 (5 bases). Specimen: naive CD4+ T cells sorted from blood. Subset noted: CD45RA+ positively selected. Here the CDR3 DNA reads TGTGCCAGCAGTTTACAGGGCTACAATGAGCAGTTCTTC. Its translation: CASSLQGYNEQFF.